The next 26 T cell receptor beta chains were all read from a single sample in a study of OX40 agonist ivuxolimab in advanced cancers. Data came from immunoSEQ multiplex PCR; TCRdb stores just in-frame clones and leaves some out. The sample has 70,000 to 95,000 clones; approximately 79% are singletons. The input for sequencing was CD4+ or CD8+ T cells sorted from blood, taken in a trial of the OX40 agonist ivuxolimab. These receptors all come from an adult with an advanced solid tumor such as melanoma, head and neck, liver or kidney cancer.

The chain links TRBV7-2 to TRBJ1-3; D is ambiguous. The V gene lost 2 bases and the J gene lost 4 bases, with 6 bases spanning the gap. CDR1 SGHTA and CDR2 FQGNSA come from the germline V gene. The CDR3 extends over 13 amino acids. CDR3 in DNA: TGTGCCAGCAGCTTATTGTCAGGAAACACCATATATTTT. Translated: CASSLLSGNTIYF.

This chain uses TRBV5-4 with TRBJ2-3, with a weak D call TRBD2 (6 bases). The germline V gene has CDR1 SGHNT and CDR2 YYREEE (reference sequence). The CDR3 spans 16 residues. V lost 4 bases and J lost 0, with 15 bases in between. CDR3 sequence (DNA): TGTGCCAGCAGCATAGGGACCGCGGGGAGCACAGATACGCAGTATTTT. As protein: CASSIGTAGSTDTQYF.

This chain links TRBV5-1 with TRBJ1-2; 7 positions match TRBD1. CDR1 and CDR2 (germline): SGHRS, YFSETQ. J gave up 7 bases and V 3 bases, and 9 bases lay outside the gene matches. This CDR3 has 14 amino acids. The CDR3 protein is CASSSGQPGRGYTF. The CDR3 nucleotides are TGCGCCAGCAGCTCGGGACAGCCCGGGCGTGGCTACACCTTC. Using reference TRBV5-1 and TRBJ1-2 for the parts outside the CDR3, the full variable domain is KAGVTQTPRYLIKTRGQQVTLSCSPISGHRSVSWYQQTPGQGLQFLFEYFSETQRNKGNFPGRFSGRQFSNSRSEMNVSTLELGDSALYLCASSSGQPGRGYTFGSGTRLTVV.

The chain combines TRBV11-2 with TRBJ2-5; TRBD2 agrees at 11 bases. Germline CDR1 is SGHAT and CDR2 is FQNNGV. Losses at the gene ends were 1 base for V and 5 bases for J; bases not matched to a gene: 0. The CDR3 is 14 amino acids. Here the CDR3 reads CASSLGLAGETQYF. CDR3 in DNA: TGTGCCAGCAGCTTAGGACTAGCGGGGGAGACCCAGTACTTC.

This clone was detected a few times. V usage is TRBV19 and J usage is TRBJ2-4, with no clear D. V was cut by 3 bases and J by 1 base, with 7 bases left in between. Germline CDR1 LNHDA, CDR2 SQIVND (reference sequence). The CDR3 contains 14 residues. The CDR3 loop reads CASSIPGAKNIQYF. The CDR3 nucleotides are TGTGCCAGTAGTATCCCCGGGGCCAAAAACATTCAGTACTTC.

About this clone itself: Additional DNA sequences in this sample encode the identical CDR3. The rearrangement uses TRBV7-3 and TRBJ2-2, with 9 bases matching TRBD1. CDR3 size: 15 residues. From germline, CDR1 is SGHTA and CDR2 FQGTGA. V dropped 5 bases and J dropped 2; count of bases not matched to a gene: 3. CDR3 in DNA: TGTGCCAGCAGCCTGGACAGGGGTAACACCGGGGAGCTGTTTTTT. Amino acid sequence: CASSLDRGNTGELFF.

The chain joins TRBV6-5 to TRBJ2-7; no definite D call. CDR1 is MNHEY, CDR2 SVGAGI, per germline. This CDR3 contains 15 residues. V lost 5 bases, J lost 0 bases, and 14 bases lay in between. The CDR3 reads CASSTLASSSYEQYF. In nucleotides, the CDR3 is TGTGCCAGCAGTACCTTGGCCAGCAGCTCCTACGAGCAGTACTTC.

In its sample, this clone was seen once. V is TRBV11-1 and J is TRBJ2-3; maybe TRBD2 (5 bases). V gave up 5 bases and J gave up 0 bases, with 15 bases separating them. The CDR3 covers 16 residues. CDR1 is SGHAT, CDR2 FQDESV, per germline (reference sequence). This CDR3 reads CASSPGMELSTDTQYF. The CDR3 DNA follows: TGTGCCAGCAGCCCGGGAATGGAGTTGAGCACAGATACGCAGTATTTT. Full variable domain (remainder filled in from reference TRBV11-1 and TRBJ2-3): EAEVAQSPRYKITEKSQAVAFWCDPISGHATLYWYRQILGQGPELLVQFQDESVVDDSQLPKDRFSAERLKGVDSTLKIQPAELGDSAMYLCASSPGMELSTDTQYFGPGTRLTVL.

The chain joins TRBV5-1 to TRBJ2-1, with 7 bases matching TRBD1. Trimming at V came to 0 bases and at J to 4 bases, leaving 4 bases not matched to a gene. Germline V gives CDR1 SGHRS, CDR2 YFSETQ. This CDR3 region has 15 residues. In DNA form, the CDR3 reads TGCGCCAGCAGCTTGGTCCAGGGGGAATACAATGAGCAGTTCTTC. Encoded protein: CASSLVQGEYNEQFF.

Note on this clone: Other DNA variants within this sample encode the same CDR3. The CDR3: CASSLNRYNEQFF. CDR3 nucleotide sequence: TGTGCCAGCAGCTTAAACCGATACAATGAGCAGTTCTTC. The chain links TRBV11-3 to TRBJ2-1; D unresolved. CDR1 and CDR2 (germline): SGHNT, YENEEA. This CDR3 comprises 13 residues. V was cut by 2 bases and J by 4 bases, with 6 bases left in between.

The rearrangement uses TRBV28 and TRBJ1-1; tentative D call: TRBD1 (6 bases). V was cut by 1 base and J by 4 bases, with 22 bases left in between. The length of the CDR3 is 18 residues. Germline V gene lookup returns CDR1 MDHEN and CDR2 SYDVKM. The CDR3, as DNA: TGTGCCAGCAGTTTATATGGGGGGCAGATCCGGAAGGGCACTGAAGCTTTCTTT. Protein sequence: CASSLYGGQIRKGTEAFF.

CDR3: CASSPGPVTQYF. Written as DNA, the CDR3 is TGTGCCAGCAGCCCCGGGCCTGTAACCCAGTATTTT. The rearrangement joins TRBV2 to TRBJ2-3; no clear D gene. Trimming pared 6 bases from V and 12 bases from J, leaving 16 bases between. The CDR3 is made up of 12 amino acids. Germline CDR1 SNHLY, CDR2 FYNNEI.

The CDR3 DNA is TGTGCCAGCAGCTTAACCCTAAACATTCAGTACTTC. Its protein is CASSLTLNIQYF. This rearrangement joins TRBV7-2 to TRBJ2-4; D not certain. V was trimmed by 2 bases and J by 6 bases, leaving 5 bases between them. The germline gives CDR1 SGHTA, CDR2 FQGNSA. The length of the CDR3 is 12 residues.

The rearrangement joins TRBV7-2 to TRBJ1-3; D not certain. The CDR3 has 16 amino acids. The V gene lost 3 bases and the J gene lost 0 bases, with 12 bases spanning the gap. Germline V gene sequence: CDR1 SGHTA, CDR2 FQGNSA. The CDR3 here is CASSFQTTGSGNTIYF. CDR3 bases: TGTGCCAGCAGCTTTCAAACCACCGGCTCTGGAAACACCATATATTTT.

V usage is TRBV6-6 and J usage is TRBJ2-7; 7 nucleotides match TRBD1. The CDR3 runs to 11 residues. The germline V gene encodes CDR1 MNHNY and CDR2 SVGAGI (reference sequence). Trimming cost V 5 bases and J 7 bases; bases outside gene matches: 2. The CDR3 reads CASSTQGEQYF. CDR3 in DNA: TGTGCCAGCAGTACACAGGGGGAGCAGTACTTC.

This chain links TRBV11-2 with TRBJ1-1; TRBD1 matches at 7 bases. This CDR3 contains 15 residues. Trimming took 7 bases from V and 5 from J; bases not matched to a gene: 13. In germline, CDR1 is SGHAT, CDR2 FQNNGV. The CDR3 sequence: CASTLFGAGGTEAFF. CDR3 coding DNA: TGTGCCAGCACCCTCTTCGGGGCAGGGGGAACTGAAGCTTTCTTT.

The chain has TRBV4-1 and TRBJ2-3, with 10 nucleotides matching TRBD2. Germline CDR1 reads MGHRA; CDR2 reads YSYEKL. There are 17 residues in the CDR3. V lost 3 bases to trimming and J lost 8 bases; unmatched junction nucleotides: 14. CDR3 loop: CASSHLAQRGGYATQYF. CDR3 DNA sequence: TGCGCCAGCAGCCACCTGGCCCAGCGGGGGGGTTATGCTACGCAGTATTTT.

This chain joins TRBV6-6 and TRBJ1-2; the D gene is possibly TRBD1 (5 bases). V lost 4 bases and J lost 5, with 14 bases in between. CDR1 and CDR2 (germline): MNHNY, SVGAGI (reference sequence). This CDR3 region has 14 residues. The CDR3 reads CASSSLGVEYGYTF. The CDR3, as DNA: TGTGCCAGCAGTTCCCTGGGGGTTGAGTATGGCTACACCTTC.

This CDR3 is CASSGAGQENEKLFF. The CDR3 nucleotides are TGTGCCAGCAGCGGAGCTGGACAGGAAAATGAAAAACTGTTTTTT. The chain carries TRBV9 and TRBJ1-4; 7 nucleotides match TRBD1. Germline lookup yields CDR1 SGDLS and CDR2 YYNGEE. The CDR3 length is 15 residues. J gave up 5 bases and V 3 bases, and 7 bases lay outside the gene matches.

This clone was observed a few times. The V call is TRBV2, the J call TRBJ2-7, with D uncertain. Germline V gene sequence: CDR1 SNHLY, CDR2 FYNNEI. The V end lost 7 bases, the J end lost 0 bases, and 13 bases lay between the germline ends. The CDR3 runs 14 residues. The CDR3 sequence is CASIGPKSSYEQYF. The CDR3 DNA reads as TGTGCCAGCATTGGACCTAAAAGCTCCTACGAGCAGTACTTC.

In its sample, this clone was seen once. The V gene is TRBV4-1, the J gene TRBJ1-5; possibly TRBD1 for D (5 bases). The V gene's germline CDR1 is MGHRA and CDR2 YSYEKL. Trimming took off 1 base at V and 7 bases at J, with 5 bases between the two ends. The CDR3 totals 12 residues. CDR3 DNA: TGCGCCAGCAGCCAAGGGGGCCAGCCCCAGCATTTT. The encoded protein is CASSQGGQPQHF.

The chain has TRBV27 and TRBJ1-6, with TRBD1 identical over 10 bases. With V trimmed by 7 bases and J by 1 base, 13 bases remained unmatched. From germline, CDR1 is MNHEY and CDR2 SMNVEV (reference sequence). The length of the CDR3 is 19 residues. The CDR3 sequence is CASTSRDRGTLSYNSPLHF. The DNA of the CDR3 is TGTGCCAGCACCTCCCGGGACAGGGGTACGTTGTCCTATAATTCACCCCTCCACTTT.

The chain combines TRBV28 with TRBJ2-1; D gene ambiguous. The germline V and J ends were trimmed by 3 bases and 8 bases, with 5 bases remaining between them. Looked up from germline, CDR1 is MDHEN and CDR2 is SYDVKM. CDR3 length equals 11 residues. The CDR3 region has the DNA TGTGCCAGCAGTTTCAGAGATGAGCAGTTCTTC. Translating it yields CASSFRDEQFF.

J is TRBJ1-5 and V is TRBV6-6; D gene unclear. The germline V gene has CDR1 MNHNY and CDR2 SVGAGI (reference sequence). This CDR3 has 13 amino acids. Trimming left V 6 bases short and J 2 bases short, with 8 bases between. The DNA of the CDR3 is TGTGCCAGCAGGCTAGCCGGCAATCAGCCCCAGCATTTT. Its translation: CASRLAGNQPQHF.

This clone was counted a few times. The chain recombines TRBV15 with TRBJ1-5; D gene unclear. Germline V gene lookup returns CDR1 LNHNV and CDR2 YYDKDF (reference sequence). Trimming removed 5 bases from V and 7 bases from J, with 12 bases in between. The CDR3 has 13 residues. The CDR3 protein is CATSREGWQPQHF. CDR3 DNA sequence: TGTGCCACCAGCCGGGAGGGCTGGCAGCCCCAGCATTTT.

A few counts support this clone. The CDR3 protein is CASSLDFGQFGYTF. The CDR3 DNA follows: TGTGCCAGCAGCTTAGATTTCGGACAATTCGGCTACACCTTC. The chain is built from TRBV11-2 and TRBJ1-2; TRBD1 might be the D (5 bases). Per germline, CDR1 SGHAT and CDR2 FQNNGV. Trimming took off 0 bases at V and 8 bases at J, with 13 bases between the two ends. CDR3 size: 14 residues.